Listed here are 12 T cell receptor beta chains from one sample, sequenced in a study of CD8 T cells in ankylosing spondylitis. TCRdb redid the calling of the 5' RACE reads with MiXCR, one entry per CDR3 protein. The table records about 360,000 distinct CDR3 sequences, 20% to 25% of them present only once. Sequencing was done on a sample of blood, either unsorted or a sorted T cell fraction (not recorded which). All receptors derive from a male donor with ankylosing spondylitis or in good health (not recorded which).

The V call is TRBV7-6, the J call TRBJ1-1; the D is unclear. The CDR3 loop spans 12 amino acids. Germline V CDR1 and CDR2: SGHVS, FNYEAQ. Trimming removed 5 bases at V and 4 bases at J, with 8 bases between. The CDR3 region has the DNA TGTGCCAGCAGCGGAGAGGGCACTGAAGCTTTCTTT. This sequence encodes CASSGEGTEAFF.

The genes are TRBV7-2 and TRBJ2-1, with D uncertain. Germline lookup yields CDR1 SGHTA and CDR2 FQGNSA. Trimming left V 3 bases short and J 15 bases short, with 12 bases between. The CDR3 runs to 11 residues. The CDR3 loop reads CASSFGLEVFF. CDR3 nucleotide sequence: TGTGCCAGCAGCTTTGGGCTAGAGGTGTTCTTC.

This clonotype has a handful of counts. The chain recombines TRBV12-3 or TRBV12-4 with TRBJ2-2; D gene ambiguous. V dropped 7 bases and J dropped 6 bases, with 15 bases sitting between them. The CDR3 length is 14 residues. The CDR3 loop reads CASTHPGLPGELFF. In DNA form, the CDR3 reads TGTGCCAGCACTCACCCGGGTCTTCCCGGGGAGCTGTTTTTT.

This clonotype was counted only a few times. The chain uses TRBV5-8 and TRBJ2-1, with 7 positions matching TRBD1. Per germline, CDR1 SGHTS and CDR2 YDEGEE. CDR3 size: 16 residues. Trimming at V came to 1 base and at J to 0 bases, leaving 4 bases not matched to a gene. In nucleotides, the CDR3 is TGTGCCAGCAGCTTGCGGACAGGCCTCTCCTACAATGAGCAGTTCTTC. Its translation: CASSLRTGLSYNEQFF.

The chain recombines TRBV29-1 with TRBJ2-7, with TRBD1 as a possible D gene (6 bases). The CDR3 has 14 residues. Germline assignment: CDR1 SQVTM and CDR2 ANQGSEA. V was pared by 3 bases and J by 2 bases, with 14 bases between. Here the CDR3 reads CSVEVQGGPYEQYF. CDR3 nucleotide sequence: TGCAGCGTTGAGGTACAGGGTGGCCCCTACGAGCAGTACTTC.

This clonotype was recorded a few times. CDR3 region: CATSDSDRPTGELFF. CDR3 bases: TGTGCCACCAGTGATTCGGACAGGCCTACCGGGGAGCTGTTTTTT. This chain links TRBV24-1 with TRBJ2-2, with 7 bases aligning to TRBD1. The CDR3 is 15 amino acids. Germline V CDR1 and CDR2: KGHDR, SFDVKD. V gave up 2 bases and J gave up 5 bases; unmatched junction bases: 4.

This clonotype was counted a few times. The chain couples TRBV6-5 to TRBJ1-1, with a weak D call TRBD1 (6 bases). This CDR3 region has 17 residues. The V gene lost 2 bases and the J gene lost 0 bases, with 16 bases spanning the gap. Germline loops: CDR1 MNHEY, CDR2 SVGAGI. The CDR3 nucleotides read TGTGCCAGCAGTTACGGGGGCCCGGCTTACATGAACACTGAAGCTTTCTTT. The encoded protein is CASSYGGPAYMNTEAFF.

The chain recombines TRBV7-2 with TRBJ2-5; 7 bases match TRBD1. From germline, CDR1 is SGHTA and CDR2 FQGNSA. The CDR3 consists of 16 residues. J was trimmed by 1 base and V by 6 bases; bases with no gene match: 11. In DNA form, the CDR3 reads TGTGCCAGCAGAAACACAGGGGCGCTAGCCCAAGAGACCCAGTACTTC. Encoded protein: CASRNTGALAQETQYF.

The CDR3 DNA sequence: TGTGCCAGCAGCTTGGGCATTGCATCACCCCTCCACTTT. Its translation is CASSLGIASPLHF. The V gene is TRBV5-6, the J gene TRBJ1-6; no clear D gene. Germline lookup yields CDR1 SGHDT and CDR2 YYEEEE. Deletions cut 0 bases from V and 10 bases from J, with 8 bases between. This CDR3 has 13 amino acids. The full variable domain, its missing parts supplied by reference TRBV5-6 and TRBJ1-6, is DAGVTQSPTHLIKTRGQQVTLRCSPKSGHDTVSWYQQALGQGPQFIFQYYEEEERQRGNFPDRFSGHQFPNYSSELNVNALLLGDSALYLCASSLGIASPLHFGNGTRLTVT.

There are a few counts of this clonotype. This chain links TRBV29-1 with TRBJ2-3, with 8 bases that match TRBD2. Trimming at V came to 7 bases and at J to 2 bases, leaving 11 bases not matched to a gene. The CDR3 is made up of 15 amino acids. Germline assignment: CDR1 SQVTM and CDR2 ANQGSEA. CDR3 in DNA: TGCAGCGCATCACCGTGGACTAGCCTCACAGATACGCAGTATTTT. Its protein product is CSASPWTSLTDTQYF.

This clonotype was counted between two and nine times. V gene TRBV20-1 combines with J gene TRBJ2-1; D unclear. Trimming left V 6 bases short and J 5 bases short, with 5 bases between. CDR1 and CDR2 (germline): DFQATT, SNEGSKA (reference sequence). This CDR3 is 10 amino acids long. CDR3 nucleotide sequence: TGCAGTGCAACCAACAATGAGCAGTTCTTC. This encodes CSATNNEQFF.

This clonotype has a handful of counts. The chain combines TRBV27 with TRBJ2-1; D ambiguous. The length of the CDR3 is 14 residues. V was cut by 4 bases and J by 0 bases, with 7 bases left in between. CDR1 is MNHEY, CDR2 SMNVEV, per germline (reference sequence). The CDR3 sequence: CASSSTNSYNEQFF. The CDR3 DNA reads as TGTGCCAGCAGTTCCACTAACTCCTACAATGAGCAGTTCTTC.